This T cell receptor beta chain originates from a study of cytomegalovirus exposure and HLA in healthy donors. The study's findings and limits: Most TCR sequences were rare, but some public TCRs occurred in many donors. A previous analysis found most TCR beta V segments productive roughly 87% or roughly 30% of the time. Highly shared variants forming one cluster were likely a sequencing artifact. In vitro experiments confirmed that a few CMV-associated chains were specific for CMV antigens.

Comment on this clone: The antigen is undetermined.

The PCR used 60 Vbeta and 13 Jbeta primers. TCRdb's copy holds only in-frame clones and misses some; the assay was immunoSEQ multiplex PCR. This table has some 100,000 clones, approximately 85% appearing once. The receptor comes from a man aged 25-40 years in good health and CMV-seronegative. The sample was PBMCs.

The DNA for the CDR3 is TGTGCCATCAGTGGTGGGACAGGGGGCATCTACAATGAGCAGTTCTTC. It translates to CAISGGTGGIYNEQFF. This chain links TRBV10-3 with TRBJ2-1, with 12 bases that match TRBD1. There are 16 residues in the CDR3. The trim removed 4 bases at V and 3 bases at J, leaving 4 bases unmatched. Germline CDR1 ENHRY, CDR2 SYGVKD.